This T cell receptor (beta chain) was sequenced for a study of cytomegalovirus exposure and HLA in healthy donors (dated by TCRdb to about 2017). General notes on the study: An earlier analysis of approximately 640 of the donors reported roughly 270 Gb of sequence data and roughly 110 million unique TCR beta sequences from 190 million or so T cells. Approximately 330 gigabases of sequencing data and roughly 80 million unique TCR sequences made up an early release that covered some 640 HLA-typed donors. Of the 300 to 450 genotyped donors, 65% to 90% fell in the genetic ancestry cluster associated with self-reported Caucasian donors. The aim of the study was to test whether cataloging public T cell receptors could identify signatures of past pathogen exposure. The T cell repertoires of several hundred subjects were profiled by immunosequencing and related to cytomegalovirus serostatus. Besides the first cohort of about 730 subjects, a separate validation cohort made up of roughly 120 different subjects was used. To predict cytomegalovirus infection status, the study brought together high-throughput TCR immunosequencing, statistical association of individual TCRs with disease status, and machine learning. In a later analysis, previously published TCR beta repertoires from 666 donors were re-analyzed and high-resolution HLA genotyping was added so that TCR occurrence patterns could be studied. In the later analysis, no new phenotypic data were used to find candidate immune exposures; instead, reliance was placed on TCR beta sequences and their occurrence across donors. To decide whether each TCR beta V gene segment behaved as functional or pseudogenic, an earlier analysis of some 600 of the donors relied on high-throughput TCR beta sequencing. Donor age, sex, ethnicity and CMV serostatus were collected together with the repertoire data. A later genetic analysis took genome-wide SNP genotypes for about 65% of the 666 donors and used that subset as a discovery cohort. Every discovery cohort repertoire had been produced on one sequencing platform. HLA typing covered class I and class II loci at four-digit resolution. Typing coverage varied by locus: about 620-640 donors for A, B, C, DRB1 and DQB1; around 560 for DQA1; 600 to 610 for DPA1; fewer than 480 for DPB1. Because of strong linkage in the cohort, a handful of DR-DQ haplotypes were treated as single units for association and clustering. Across approximately 400 genotyped donors of the cohort, an average of roughly 200,000 unique TCR beta nucleotide sequences per donor were sequenced, and 15% to 20% of those sequences were non-productive.

The library was prepared using the immunoSEQ multiplex PCR assay. A mixture of 60 forward primers for TCR Vbeta segments and 13 reverse primers for TCR Jbeta segments was used in the multiplex PCR. The CDR3 region of rearranged TCR beta genes was amplified from genomic DNA with a multiplex PCR assay. On the Illumina HiSeq System, the amplified TCR beta libraries were sequenced as 87-base-pair reads. In the original analysis: A later analysis counted tens of millions of unique TCR beta chains across the 666 repertoires, and around 9.9 million of these chains were shared by at least two donors. A nearest-neighbor algorithm error-corrected the raw reads and collapsed the reads into unique sequences, merging closely related sequences to remove PCR and sequencing errors. To assign V, D and J gene segments, CDR3 sequences were aligned to IMGT reference sequences. For a sequence to be retained, at least a six-nucleotide match to both a V gene segment and a J gene segment was required. A rearrangement was called productive if the CDR3 had no stop codons and remained in frame with V and J, and every other rearrangement was called non-productive. CDR3 was defined by IMGT convention, running from the second conserved V-encoded cysteine to the conserved J-encoded phenylalanine. The earlier analysis of 550 to 650 of the donors excluded any sequence lacking an unambiguous match to a single V gene segment. In an earlier analysis of roughly 600 of the donors, a V segment was called functional when productive rearrangements were above 56.7%, and segregating when the standard deviation between donors exceeded 5%. A statistical classification framework was built for diagnosing cytomegalovirus status from the catalog of TCR beta chain sequences. In a later analysis, TCR nucleotide sequences were compared against IMGT/GENE-DB human TR gene sequences so that V and J genes could be assigned. In a later analysis, CDR3 sequences and most-parsimonious VDJ recombination scenarios were assigned using the TCRdist pipeline. In a later analysis, each TCR beta chain was defined by its CDR3 amino acid sequence together with its V-gene family, and reads without a unique V-gene family were excluded. In a later analysis, 550 to 650 highly shared, low-generation-probability nucleotide sequences were removed to address suspected cross-contamination and a sequencing artifact. A later analysis calculated a clonal expansion index for each public chain from normalized within-repertoire ranks of inferred template counts. In a later analysis, generation probabilities were computed with a VDJ recombination model fitted to out-of-frame rearrangements, and the resulting probabilities were checked against IGoR. A later analysis scored TCR-TCR, TCR-HLA and TCR-CMV co-occurrence with hypergeometric tests, applying a repertoire-size bias correction to TCR pairs. False discovery rates were estimated in a later analysis by permuting HLA or CMV assignments 20 times. In a later analysis, co-occurring TCRs were grouped using DBSCAN, and TCRdist sequence similarity was added for clustering within HLA-allele-positive subsets. Repertoires with fewer than 30,000 or more than 120,000 public chains, plus five repertoires with anomalous nucleotide sharing, were excluded from co-occurrence clustering. TCRdb carries this immuneACCESS record with in-frame sequences only. Its versions omit some clonotypes, under half of them owing to an unresolved V gene in the studies checked, with the rest unexplained. V and J calls and clone size are as listed in that table; D and trimming were resolved from the DNA. Present in this sample are fewer than 130,000 clones, around 60% of which were seen just once. The ten most abundant clones make up about 3.8% of the sample.

The cohort was made up of approximately 670 healthy bone marrow donors. Cohort members were all nominally healthy when sampled, although unrecorded immune exposures were likely present. The donor was CMV seropositive and belonged to the group of 250 to 350 seropositive cohort members. A peripheral blood sample was provided by each donor, and peripheral blood mononuclear cells were used for TCR beta sequencing. The Qiagen DNeasy Blood Extraction Kit was used to extract genomic DNA from the blood cell samples. Comment on this clone: This receptor's antigen is unknown. No quality values exist for individual bases; no much larger clone is one base distant.

From cysteine to phenylalanine, the CDR3 is 13 amino acids long. The read is trimmed to its CDR3 DNA, 39 bases read in frame from base 1. Reading the germline V gene gives CDR1 SNHLY and CDR2 FYNNEI. Compared with germline, V lacks 6 bases and J lacks 4 bases; bases without a gene match: 4. Overall study results and their limits: A group of highly shared sequence variants was considered likely to be a technical artifact of the sequencing pipeline. When HLA alleles, especially DR and DQ, strongly co-occurred, TCR associations were difficult to assign to individual alleles. Some IMGT-functional V segments, including TRBV6-2 and TRBV6-3, could not be told apart with the 87-base-pair reads, so those segments were excluded. A further reported finding was that TCR beta sequences accurately predicted the HLA-A and HLA-B alleles for most subjects in the first cohort. It was suggested by the authors that the approach could potentially be generalized to other disease states and immunological phenotypes. A later analysis reported that several top co-occurrence clusters appeared linked to parvovirus B19, influenza, CMV and Epstein-Barr virus. In a later analysis, HLA-associated TCR beta chains were found to be more clonally expanded and to have lower generation probabilities than equally common non-associated chains. Because counts were too low, 15 to 20 rarely observed V segments, including chromosome 9 orphons, were excluded from the earlier analysis of 587 of the donors. According to a later genetic analysis, donors in an Asian-associated ancestry cluster had fewer N-insertions in productive TCRs than the approximately 700-donor mean. CMV serostatus was the only immune exposure information available for the cohort. Most CMV-associated TCR beta chains appeared to be HLA-restricted in a later analysis, and the HLA associations seemed to be driven largely by CMV exposure. In an earlier analysis of about 550 of the donors, most TCR beta V segments were observed in productive rearrangements about 87% or about 30% of the time, broadly matching IMGT annotations. Only TCR beta chains were sequenced in this cohort, and the absence of alpha or paired-chain data limited detectable features. In vitro tests confirmed that a few of the cytomegalovirus-associated TCR beta chains recognize cytomegalovirus antigens. Presence/absence analyses assumed roughly uniform sequencing depth across donors, an assumption that may not hold. Correlated functional status among segregating V segments might reflect linkage disequilibrium, but an unknown experimental factor could not be ruled out. In both the original and validation cohorts, the classifier was reported to diagnose cytomegalovirus status with high specificity and sensitivity. Because HLA typing was missing for some donors at each locus, association tests included only the typed subset. An association between a missense DCLRE1C variant and V-gene and J-gene trimming of TCR beta chains was found in a later genetic analysis and replicated in an independent cohort. Specific HLA alleles were associated with 16,951 TCR beta sequences at a false discovery rate of 0.05 in a later analysis. Across donors, most TCR sequences were observed very rarely, whereas some public TCRs were present in many individuals. According to a later analysis, TCR association rates differed among HLA loci, with DRB1 alleles showing the most associated TCRs and HLA-C alleles showing the fewest. A total of fewer than 200 TCR beta chains were listed by the study as associated with cytomegalovirus.

The chain was built from TRBV2 and TRBJ1-1; a stretch of 8 junction bases matches TRBD1. This sequence was found in a man aged 30-40 years in good health and CMV-seropositive. The sequencing input was PBMCs. CDR3 sequence: CASSFGQGTEAFF. The nucleotides read TGTGCCAGCAGCTTTGGACAGGGCACTGAAGCTTTCTTT.